The rows below give T cell receptor beta chains drawn from one sample of a study of blood T cell repertoires in COVID-19. The repertoire was sequenced with immunoSEQ multiplex PCR; TCRdb's copy has only in-frame clones and lacks some. This sample yields roughly 70,000 clones, of which roughly four fifths are seen a single time; approximately 2.3% belongs to the top ten. Sequenced input: peripheral blood. Receptors were obtained from a man between 70 and 80 years old with COVID-19, enrolled during active disease. CDR3s include the opening cysteine and the closing phenylalanine or tryptophan. A D gene is named only where the DNA matches it firmly. Only part of the rows carry a size: once, few, many, or a class if the clone is expanded.

j_call d_call clone_size v_call cdr3_aa cdr3_nt
TRBJ1-1 TRBD1 NA TRBV5-1 CASSSPPGTANTEAFF TGCGCCAGCAGCTCACCTCCCGGGACAGCGAACACTGAAGCTTTCTTT
TRBJ1-4 NA NA TRBV30 CAWSVPRFYGKLFF TGTGCCTGGAGTGTACCTCGGTTTTATGGAAAACTGTTTTTT
TRBJ2-1 TRBD1 NA TRBV30 CAWSVLGQGSNEQFF TGTGCCTGGAGTGTACTCGGACAGGGGAGCAATGAGCAGTTCTTC
TRBJ2-7 NA NA TRBV28 CASRGEEREQYF TGTGCCAGCAGAGGGGAGGAACGCGAGCAGTACTTC
TRBJ1-1 TRBD1 NA TRBV5-6 CASSGRDRGTTEAFF TGTGCCAGCAGCGGCCGGGACAGGGGTACCACTGAAGCTTTCTTT
TRBJ2-3 NA NA TRBV9 CASTYLLTDTQYF TGTGCCAGCACCTACCTCCTCACAGATACGCAGTATTTT
TRBJ2-5 TRBD1 NA TRBV5-1 CASSMGQGETQYF TGCGCCAGCAGCATGGGACAGGGAGAGACCCAGTACTTC
TRBJ2-7 TRBD2 NA TRBV6-5 CASSYTGLAGNYEQYF TGTGCCAGCAGTTACACGGGACTAGCGGGAAACTACGAGCAGTACTTC
TRBJ2-7 TRBD2 NA TRBV28 CASTSSGRKYEQYF TGTGCCAGCACTTCTAGCGGGAGGAAGTACGAGCAGTACTTC
TRBJ2-7 NA NA TRBV4-1 CASSQPQGLGEQYF TGCGCCAGCAGCCAACCACAGGGCCTGGGGGAGCAGTACTTC
TRBJ2-5 TRBD2 NA TRBV4-3 CASSQGRTSGRAWVSETQYF TGCGCCAGCAGCCAAGGCCGGACTAGCGGGAGGGCCTGGGTATCTGAGACCCAGTACTTC
TRBJ2-7 TRBD1 NA TRBV5-4 CASSNSGTGGYGQYF TGTGCCAGCAGCAACTCCGGGACAGGGGGCTATGGGCAGTACTTC
TRBJ2-5 TRBD1 NA TRBV7-3 CASSLMGTAQETQYF TGTGCCAGCAGCTTAATGGGGACAGCGCAAGAGACCCAGTACTTC
TRBJ2-3 TRBD2 NA TRBV10-3 CAIRRLAGVTDTQYF TGTGCCATCCGCAGACTAGCGGGAGTTACAGATACGCAGTATTTT
TRBJ2-5 TRBD1 NA TRBV30 CAWILQGGETQYF TGTGCCTGGATCTTACAGGGGGGTGAGACCCAGTACTTC
TRBJ2-1 TRBD2 NA TRBV28 CASSLFAGGRNEQFF TGTGCCAGCAGTTTGTTCGCGGGAGGGAGGAATGAGCAGTTCTTC
TRBJ2-1 NA NA TRBV24-1 CATSDPRGGGVGEQFF TGTGCCACCAGTGATCCTCGAGGGGGAGGGGTTGGAGAGCAGTTCTTC
TRBJ2-7 NA NA TRBV23-1 CASSRDEQYF TGCGCCAGCAGTCGCGACGAGCAGTACTTC
TRBJ2-1 TRBD2 NA TRBV15 CATSRGSTSAGNEQFF TGTGCCACCAGCAGGGGGTCGACTAGCGCGGGGAATGAGCAGTTCTTC
TRBJ2-7 NA once TRBV6-2/TRBV6-3 CASSYDRTYEQYF TGTGCCAGCAGTTACGACAGGACCTACGAGCAGTACTTC
TRBJ2-1 NA many TRBV7-9 CASSLARLIEQFF TGTGCCAGCAGCTTAGCGAGGTTAATCGAGCAGTTCTTC
TRBJ1-5 NA NA TRBV7-8 CASSATDSNQPQHF TGTGCCAGCAGCGCCACAGATAGCAATCAGCCCCAGCATTTT
TRBJ2-7 NA NA TRBV29-1 CSVTPEGWHEQYF TGCAGCGTTACCCCGGAGGGTTGGCACGAGCAGTACTTC
TRBJ1-5 TRBD1 NA TRBV18 CASSPTGVQPQHF TGTGCCAGCTCACCAACAGGGGTTCAGCCCCAGCATTTT
TRBJ1-1 NA NA TRBV14 CASSRRGGMGDTEAFF TGTGCCAGCAGCCGTCGAGGAGGGATGGGAGACACTGAAGCTTTCTTT
TRBJ2-3 NA NA TRBV5-1 CASSLGSGAMPSITQYF TGCGCCAGCAGCTTAGGTTCGGGAGCGATGCCCTCCATCACGCAGTATTTT
TRBJ2-7 NA once TRBV21-1 CASSKGAWREAPYEQYF TGTGCCAGCAGCAAAGGGGCGTGGCGGGAGGCACCCTACGAGCAGTACTTC
TRBJ2-3 TRBD1 NA TRBV3-1/TRBV3-2 CASSQDRPDRADTQYF TGTGCCAGCAGCCAAGATCGCCCTGACAGGGCAGATACGCAGTATTTT
TRBJ1-4 NA NA TRBV5-1 CASSFQGSNEKLFF TGCGCCAGCAGCTTTCAGGGGTCAAATGAAAAACTGTTTTTT
TRBJ1-3 NA few TRBV19 CASRKTGYVPGNTIYF TGTGCCAGTAGGAAAACAGGGTATGTCCCCGGAAACACCATATATTTT
TRBJ2-7 NA NA TRBV6-6 CASRLDSSISYEQYF TGTGCCAGCAGGCTCGATAGCTCAATCTCCTACGAGCAGTACTTC
TRBJ2-7 NA once TRBV9 CASSVERPPGPRRAYEQYF TGTGCCAGCAGCGTAGAGAGACCACCCGGGCCCCGGAGGGCCTACGAGCAGTACTTC
TRBJ2-3 NA once TRBV7-2 CASSPVRTRSDTQYF TGTGCCAGCAGCCCAGTCCGTACTAGATCGGATACGCAGTATTTT
TRBJ2-1 TRBD2 NA TRBV5-5 CASSLEGLAWHEQFF TGTGCCAGCAGCTTGGAAGGACTAGCGTGGCATGAGCAGTTCTTC
TRBJ2-7 NA NA TRBV9 CASSVEREPYEQYF TGTGCCAGCAGCGTAGAGAGGGAACCCTACGAGCAGTACTTC
TRBJ2-7 TRBD2 NA TRBV28 CASSTTGTSLYEQYF TGTGCCAGCAGTACAACCGGGACTAGCCTATACGAGCAGTACTTC
TRBJ1-3 TRBD1 few TRBV29-1 CSARTGTNSGNTIYF TGCAGCGCCCGGACAGGAACAAACTCTGGAAACACCATATATTTT
TRBJ1-2 NA NA TRBV4-3 CASSQEFYQSDGYTF TGCGCCAGCAGCCAAGAATTTTACCAAAGCGATGGCTACACCTTC
TRBJ1-3 NA NA TRBV19 CASSPFPGQRNTIYF TGTGCCAGTAGTCCCTTCCCCGGACAGCGAAACACCATATATTTT
TRBJ1-2 NA NA TRBV10-3 CAISESEDRVYGYTF TGTGCCATCAGTGAGTCGGAGGACAGAGTCTATGGCTACACCTTC